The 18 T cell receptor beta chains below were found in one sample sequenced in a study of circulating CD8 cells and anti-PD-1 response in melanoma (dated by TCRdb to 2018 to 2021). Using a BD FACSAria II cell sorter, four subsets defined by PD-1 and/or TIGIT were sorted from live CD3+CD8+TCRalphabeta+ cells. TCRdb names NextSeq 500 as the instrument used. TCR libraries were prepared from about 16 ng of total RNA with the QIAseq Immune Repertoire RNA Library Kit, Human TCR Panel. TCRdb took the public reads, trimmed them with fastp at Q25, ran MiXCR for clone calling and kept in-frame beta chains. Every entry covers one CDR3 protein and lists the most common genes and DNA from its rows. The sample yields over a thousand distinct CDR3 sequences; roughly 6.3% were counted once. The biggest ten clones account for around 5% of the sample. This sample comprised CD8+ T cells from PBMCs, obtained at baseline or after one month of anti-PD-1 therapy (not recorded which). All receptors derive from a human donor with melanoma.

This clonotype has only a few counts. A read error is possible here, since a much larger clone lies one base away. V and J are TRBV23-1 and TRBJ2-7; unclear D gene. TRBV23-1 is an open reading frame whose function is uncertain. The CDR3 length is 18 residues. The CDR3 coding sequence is TGCGCCAGCAGTCGGTCCGGCTCCGACCCTACGACCGGGTACGAGCGGTACTTC. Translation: CASSRSGSDPTTGYERYF.

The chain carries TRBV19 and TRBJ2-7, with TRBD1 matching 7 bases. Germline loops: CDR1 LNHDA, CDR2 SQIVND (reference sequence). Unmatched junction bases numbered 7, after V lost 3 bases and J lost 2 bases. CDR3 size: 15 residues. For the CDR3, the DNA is TGTGCCAGTAGTATTCAGTGGGACAGAGCCTACGAGCAGTACTTC. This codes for CASSIQWDRAYEQYF. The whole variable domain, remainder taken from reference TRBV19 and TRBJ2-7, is DGGITQSPKYLFRKEGQNVTLSCEQNLNHDAMYWYRQDPGQGLRLIYYSQIVNDFQKGDIAEGYSVSREKKESFPLTVTSAQKNPTAFYLCASSIQWDRAYEQYFGPGTRLTVT.

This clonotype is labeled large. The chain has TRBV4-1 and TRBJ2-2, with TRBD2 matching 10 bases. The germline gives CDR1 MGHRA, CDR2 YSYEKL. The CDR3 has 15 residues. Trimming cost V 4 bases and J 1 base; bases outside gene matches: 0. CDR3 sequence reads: CASSPSGGNTGELFF. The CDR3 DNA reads TGCGCCAGCAGCCCTAGCGGGGGGAACACCGGGGAGCTGTTTTTT.

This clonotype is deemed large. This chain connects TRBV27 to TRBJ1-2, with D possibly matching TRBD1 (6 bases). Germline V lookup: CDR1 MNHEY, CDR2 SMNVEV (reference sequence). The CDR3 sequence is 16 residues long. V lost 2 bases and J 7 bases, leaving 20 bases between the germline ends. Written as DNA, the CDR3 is TGTGCCAGCAGTTTAAGGCCGGGGGGCGCCCCTTCTGGCTACACCTTC. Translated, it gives CASSLRPGGAPSGYTF.

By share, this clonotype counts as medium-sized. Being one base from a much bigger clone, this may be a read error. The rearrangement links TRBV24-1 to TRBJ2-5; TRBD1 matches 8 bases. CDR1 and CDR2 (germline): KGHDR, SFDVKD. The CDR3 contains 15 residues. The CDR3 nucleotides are TGTGCCACCAGTGAAACAACAGGGGGTCAAGAGACCCGGTACTTC. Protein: CATSETTGGQETRYF.

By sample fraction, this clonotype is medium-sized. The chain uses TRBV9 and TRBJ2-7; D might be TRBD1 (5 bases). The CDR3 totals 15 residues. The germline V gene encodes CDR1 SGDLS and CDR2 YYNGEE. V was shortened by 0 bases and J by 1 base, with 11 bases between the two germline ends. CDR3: CASSVGQGVSYEQYF. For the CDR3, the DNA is TGTGCCAGCAGCGTAGGGCAGGGCGTATCCTACGAGCAGTACTTC. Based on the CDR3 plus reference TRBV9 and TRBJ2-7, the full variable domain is DSGVTQTPKHLITATGQRVTLRCSPRSGDLSVYWYQQSLDQGLQFLIQYYNGEERAKGNILERFSAQQFPDLHSELNLSSLELGDSALYFCASSVGQGVSYEQYFGPGTRLTVT.

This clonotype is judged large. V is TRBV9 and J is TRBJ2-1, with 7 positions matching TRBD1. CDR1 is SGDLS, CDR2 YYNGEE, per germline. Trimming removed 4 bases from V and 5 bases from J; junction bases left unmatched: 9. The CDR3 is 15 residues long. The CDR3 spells CASSLGNDRDNEQFF. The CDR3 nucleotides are TGTGCCAGCAGCCTAGGTAACGACAGGGACAATGAGCAGTTCTTC.

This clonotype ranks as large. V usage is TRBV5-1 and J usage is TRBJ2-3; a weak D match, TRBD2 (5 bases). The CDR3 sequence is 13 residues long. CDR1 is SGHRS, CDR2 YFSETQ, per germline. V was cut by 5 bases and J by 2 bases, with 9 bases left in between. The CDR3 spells CASREDSTDTQYF. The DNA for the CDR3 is TGCGCCAGCAGGGAGGACTCCACAGATACGCAGTATTTT.

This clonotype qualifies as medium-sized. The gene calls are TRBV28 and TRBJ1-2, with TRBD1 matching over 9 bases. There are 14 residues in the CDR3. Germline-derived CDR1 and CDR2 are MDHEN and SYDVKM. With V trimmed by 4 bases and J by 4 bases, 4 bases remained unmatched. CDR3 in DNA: TGTGCCAGCAGTTCCTTGGGACAGGGCTATGGCTACACCTTC. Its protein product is CASSSLGQGYGYTF.

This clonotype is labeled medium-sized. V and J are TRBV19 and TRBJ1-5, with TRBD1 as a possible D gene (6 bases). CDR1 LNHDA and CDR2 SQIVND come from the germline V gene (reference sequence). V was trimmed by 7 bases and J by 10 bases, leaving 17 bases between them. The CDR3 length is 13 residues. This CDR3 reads CASTQTQGLPQHF. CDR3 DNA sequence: TGTGCCAGTACCCAGACACAGGGCTTACCCCAGCATTTT.

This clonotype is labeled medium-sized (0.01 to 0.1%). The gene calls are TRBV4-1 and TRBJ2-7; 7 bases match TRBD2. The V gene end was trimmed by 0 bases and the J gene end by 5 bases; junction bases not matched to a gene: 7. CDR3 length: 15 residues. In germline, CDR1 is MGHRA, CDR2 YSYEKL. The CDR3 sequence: CASSQDQGAGNEQYF. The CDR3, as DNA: TGCGCCAGCAGCCAAGATCAAGGAGCGGGGAACGAGCAGTACTTC.

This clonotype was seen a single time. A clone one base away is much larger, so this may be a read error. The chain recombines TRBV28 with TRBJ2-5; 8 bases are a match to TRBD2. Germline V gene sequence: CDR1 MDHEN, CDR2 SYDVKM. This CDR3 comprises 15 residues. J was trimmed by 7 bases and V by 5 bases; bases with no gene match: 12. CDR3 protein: CASSHPGGSSGTQYF. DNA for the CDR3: TGTGCCAGCAGTCACCCGGGGGGGAGTTCAGGGACCCAGTACTTC.

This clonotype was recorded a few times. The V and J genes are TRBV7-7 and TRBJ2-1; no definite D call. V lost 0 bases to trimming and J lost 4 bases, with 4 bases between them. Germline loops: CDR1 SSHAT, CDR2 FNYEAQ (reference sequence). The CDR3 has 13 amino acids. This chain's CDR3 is CASSLARYNEQFF. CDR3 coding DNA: TGTGCCAGCAGCTTAGCCAGATACAATGAGCAGTTCTTC.

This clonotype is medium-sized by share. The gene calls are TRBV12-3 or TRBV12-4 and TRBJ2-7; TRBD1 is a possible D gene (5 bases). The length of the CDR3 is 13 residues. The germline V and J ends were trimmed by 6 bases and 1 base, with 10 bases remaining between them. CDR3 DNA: TGTGCCAGCAGCCTCAGGGATTCCTACGAGCAGTACTTC. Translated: CASSLRDSYEQYF.

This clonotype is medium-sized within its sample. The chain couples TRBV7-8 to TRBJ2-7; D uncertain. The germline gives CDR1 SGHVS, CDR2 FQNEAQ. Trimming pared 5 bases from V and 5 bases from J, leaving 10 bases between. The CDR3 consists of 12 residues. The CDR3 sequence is CASSPTVNEQYF. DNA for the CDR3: TGTGCCAGCAGCCCCACAGTAAACGAGCAGTACTTC.

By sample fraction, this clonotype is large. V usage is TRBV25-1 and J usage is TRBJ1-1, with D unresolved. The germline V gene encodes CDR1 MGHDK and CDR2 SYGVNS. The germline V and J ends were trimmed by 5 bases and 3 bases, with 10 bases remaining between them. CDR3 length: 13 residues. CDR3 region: CASSRETHTEAFF. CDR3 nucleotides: TGTGCCAGCAGTCGGGAAACTCACACTGAAGCTTTCTTT.

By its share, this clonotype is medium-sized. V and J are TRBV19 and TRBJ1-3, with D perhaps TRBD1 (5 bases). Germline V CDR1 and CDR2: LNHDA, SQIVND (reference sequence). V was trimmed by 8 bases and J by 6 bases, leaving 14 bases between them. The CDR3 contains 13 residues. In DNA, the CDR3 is TGTGCCAGTCTTCGCAGGGAGGAAAACACCATATATTTT. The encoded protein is CASLRREENTIYF.

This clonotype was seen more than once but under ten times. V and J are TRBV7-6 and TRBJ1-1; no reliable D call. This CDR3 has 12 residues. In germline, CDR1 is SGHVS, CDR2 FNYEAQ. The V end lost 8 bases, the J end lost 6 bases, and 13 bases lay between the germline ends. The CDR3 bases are TGTGCCAGCCGCCGTCCGTTGGCTGAAGCTTTCTTT. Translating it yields CASRRPLAEAFF.